This TCR beta chain derives from a study of blood T cell repertoires in COVID-19. On the study more broadly: Sites in the United States, Italy and Spain provided acute and convalescent COVID-19 samples. T cells, B-cell-depleted T cells, or PBMCs supplied cDNA or gDNA.

The authors' processing: Cell counts per sample came from amplifying reference gene primers. Libraries were prepared by immunoSEQ multiplex PCR; TCRdb keeps only in-frame clonotypes and omits some of them. V, J and clone size are those of that table, while D and trimming were read from the DNA. The sample consists of about 54,000 clones, 90% to 95% of them appearing once. V shed 3 bases and J 5 bases; nucleotides not matched to a gene: 13. CDR1 and CDR2 from the germline V gene are MDHEN and SYDVKM. The CDR3 sequence is 18 residues long. Material: peripheral blood. V gene TRBV28 combines with J gene TRBJ2-2; 9 nucleotides line up with TRBD2. This sequence was found in a woman between 55 and 75 years old with active or convalescent COVID-19. CDR3 amino acids: CASSFFSGLARMTGELFF. CDR3 bases: TGTGCCAGCAGTTTCTTCTCCGGACTAGCGAGAATGACCGGGGAGCTGTTTTTT.